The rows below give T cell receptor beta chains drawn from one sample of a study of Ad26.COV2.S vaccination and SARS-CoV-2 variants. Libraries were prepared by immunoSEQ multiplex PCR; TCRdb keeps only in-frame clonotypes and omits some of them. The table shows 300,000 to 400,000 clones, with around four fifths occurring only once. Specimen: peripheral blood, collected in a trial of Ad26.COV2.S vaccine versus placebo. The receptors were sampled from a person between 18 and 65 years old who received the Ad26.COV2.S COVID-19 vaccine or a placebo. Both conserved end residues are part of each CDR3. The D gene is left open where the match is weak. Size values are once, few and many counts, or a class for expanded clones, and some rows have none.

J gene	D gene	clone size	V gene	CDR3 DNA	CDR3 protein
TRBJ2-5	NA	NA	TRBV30	TGTGCCTGGAGTGTACCAGCTGGGGAGACCCAGTACTTC	CAWSVPAGETQYF
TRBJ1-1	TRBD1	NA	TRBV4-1	TGCGCCAGCAGCCCGCCCGGCGGCAGGGGGGAGAACACTGAAGCTTTCTTT	CASSPPGGRGENTEAFF
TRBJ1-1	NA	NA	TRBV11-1	TGTGCCAGCAGCCCTAACTTGAACACTGAAGCTTTCTTT	CASSPNLNTEAFF
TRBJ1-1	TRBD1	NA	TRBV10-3	TGTGCCACCGGTTACGGGACAGGGAGAACTGAAGCTTTCTTT	CATGYGTGRTEAFF
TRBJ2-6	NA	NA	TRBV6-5	TGTGCCAGCACAGCCTCTGGGGCCAACGTCCTGACTTTC	CASTASGANVLTF
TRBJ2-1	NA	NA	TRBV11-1	TGTGCCAGCAGCCCAAAGGTGGCGTCCTACAATGAGCAGTTCTTC	CASSPKVASYNEQFF
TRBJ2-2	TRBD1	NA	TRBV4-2	TGTGCCAGCAGCACGCTCTATGACAGGGGGTCCGGGGAGCTGTTTTTT	CASSTLYDRGSGELFF
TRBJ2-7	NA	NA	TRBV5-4	TGTGCCAGCAGCGGGGGGTCCAAGCGAGATACACCCTCCTACGAGCAGTACTTC	CASSGGSKRDTPSYEQYF
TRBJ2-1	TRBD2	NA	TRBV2	TGTGCCAGCTTTGAGGGGCTAGCGGCCTACAATGAGCAGTTCTTC	CASFEGLAAYNEQFF
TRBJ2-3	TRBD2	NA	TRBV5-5	TGTGCCAGCACGTCTAGTGGGAGGGTAGATACGCAGTATTTT	CASTSSGRVDTQYF
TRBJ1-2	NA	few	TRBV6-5	TGTGCCAGCAGTTACTCGTATTCGGGGACTAACTATGGCTACACCTTC	CASSYSYSGTNYGYTF
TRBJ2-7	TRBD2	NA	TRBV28	TGTGCCAGCAGTGGGGATTGGGAGGGGCCGGTAGGAACCTACGAGCAGTACTTC	CASSGDWEGPVGTYEQYF